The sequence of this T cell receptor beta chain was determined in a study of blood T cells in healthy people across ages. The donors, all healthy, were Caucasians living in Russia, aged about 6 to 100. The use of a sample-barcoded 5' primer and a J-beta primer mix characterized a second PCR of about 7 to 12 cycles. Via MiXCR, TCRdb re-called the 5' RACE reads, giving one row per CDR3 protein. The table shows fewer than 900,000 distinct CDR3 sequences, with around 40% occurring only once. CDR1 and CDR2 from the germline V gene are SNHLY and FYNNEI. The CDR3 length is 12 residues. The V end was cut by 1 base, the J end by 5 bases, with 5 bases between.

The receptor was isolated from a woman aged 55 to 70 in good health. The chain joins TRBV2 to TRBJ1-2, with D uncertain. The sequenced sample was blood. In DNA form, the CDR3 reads TGTGCCAGCAGTGAAGATGCGTATGGCTACACCTTC. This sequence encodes CASSEDAYGYTF.